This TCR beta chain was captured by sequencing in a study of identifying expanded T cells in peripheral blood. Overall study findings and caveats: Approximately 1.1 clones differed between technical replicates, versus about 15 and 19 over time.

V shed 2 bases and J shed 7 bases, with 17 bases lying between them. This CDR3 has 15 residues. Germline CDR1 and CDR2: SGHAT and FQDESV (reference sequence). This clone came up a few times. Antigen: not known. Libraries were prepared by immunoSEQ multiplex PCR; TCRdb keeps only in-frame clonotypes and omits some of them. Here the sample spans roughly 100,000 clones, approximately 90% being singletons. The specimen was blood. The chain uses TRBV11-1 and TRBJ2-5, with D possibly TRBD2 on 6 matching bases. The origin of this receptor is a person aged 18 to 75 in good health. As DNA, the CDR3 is TGTGCCAGCAGCTTAAAGTATGGCGGGGTAGGGACCCAGTACTTC. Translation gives CASSLKYGGVGTQYF.